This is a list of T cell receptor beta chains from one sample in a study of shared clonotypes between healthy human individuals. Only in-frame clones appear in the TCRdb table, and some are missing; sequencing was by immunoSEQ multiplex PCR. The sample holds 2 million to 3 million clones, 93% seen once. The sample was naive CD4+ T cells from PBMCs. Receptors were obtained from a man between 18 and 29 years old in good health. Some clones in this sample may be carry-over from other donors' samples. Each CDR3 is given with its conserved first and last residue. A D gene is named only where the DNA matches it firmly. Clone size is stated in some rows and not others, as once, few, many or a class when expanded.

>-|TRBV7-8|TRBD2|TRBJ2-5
CASFPQGLAGLGETQYF
TGTGCCAGCTTCCCACAGGGACTAGCGGGTTTGGGAGAGACCCAGTACTTC
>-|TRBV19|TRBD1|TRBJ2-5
CASSSGYPGQDTYQETQYF
TGTGCCAGTAGCAGCGGATACCCCGGACAGGACACGTACCAAGAGACCCAGTACTTC
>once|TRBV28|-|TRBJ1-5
CASTPGHHSNQPQHF
TGTGCCAGCACCCCGGGACACCATAGCAATCAGCCCCAGCATTTT
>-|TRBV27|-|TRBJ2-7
CARIGPTTPYEQYF
TGTGCCAGGATAGGACCCACGACGCCCTACGAGCAGTACTTC
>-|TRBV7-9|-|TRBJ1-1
CASSLEGGGMAFF
TGTGCCAGCAGCTTAGAGGGCGGGGGGATGGCTTTCTTT
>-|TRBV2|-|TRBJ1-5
CASSGLNSLYSNQPQHF
TGTGCCAGCAGTGGTCTAAACAGTCTTTATAGCAATCAGCCCCAGCATTTT
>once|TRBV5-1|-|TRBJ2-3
CASSLGLITDTQYF
TGCGCCAGCAGCTTGGGACTGATCACAGATACGCAGTATTTT
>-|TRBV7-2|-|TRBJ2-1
CASSLDGGLIDEQFF
TGTGCCAGCAGCTTAGATGGGGGACTGATCGATGAGCAGTTCTTC
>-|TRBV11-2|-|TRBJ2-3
CASSLEGAYTDTQYF
TGTGCCAGCAGCTTAGAGGGTGCCTACACAGATACGCAGTATTTT
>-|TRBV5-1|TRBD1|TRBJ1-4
CASSRQGPVNEKLFF
TGCGCCAGCAGCCGACAGGGGCCAGTTAATGAAAAACTGTTTTTT